These 4 T cell receptor beta chains were all obtained from the same sample, sequenced in a study of blood T cell repertoires in COVID-19. Libraries were prepared by immunoSEQ multiplex PCR; TCRdb keeps only in-frame clonotypes and omits some of them. The data contain about 200,000 clones, about 78% of them singletons. Sample: peripheral blood. These receptors came from a woman in her seventies with acute or convalescent COVID-19.

This clone showed up just a few times. The chain is built from TRBV11-2 and TRBJ1-1, with unresolved D. The germline gives CDR1 SGHAT, CDR2 FQNNGV. Trimming pared 5 bases from V and 4 bases from J, leaving 8 bases between. The CDR3 sequence is 12 residues long. The chain's CDR3 is CASSIQFTEAFF. For the CDR3, the DNA is TGTGCCAGCAGCATCCAGTTCACTGAAGCTTTCTTT.

This clone has more than one count but fewer than ten. The chain has TRBV29-1 and TRBJ2-7; weak D call: TRBD2 (5 bases). Germline V lookup: CDR1 SQVTM, CDR2 ANQGSEA. The V end lost 4 bases, the J end lost 0 bases, and 7 bases lay between the germline ends. The CDR3 runs to 12 residues. The CDR3 coding sequence is TGCAGCGTTGTAGCGAACTCCTACGAGCAGTACTTC. Amino acid sequence: CSVVANSYEQYF.

The chain is built from TRBV27 and TRBJ2-3, with D maybe TRBD2 (6 bases). The CDR3 is made up of 14 amino acids. Trimming shortened V by 2 bases and J by 2 bases, and 8 bases separated the two germline ends. Germline V gene lookup returns CDR1 MNHEY and CDR2 SMNVEV (reference sequence). The CDR3: CASSLSGYTDTQYF. The CDR3 DNA reads as TGTGCCAGCAGTTTAAGCGGGTACACAGATACGCAGTATTTT.

This clone was counted between two and nine times. The chain is built from TRBV19 and TRBJ1-5, with TRBD1 matching over 11 bases. Per the germline V gene, CDR1 is LNHDA and CDR2 is SQIVND (reference sequence). The CDR3 has 17 residues. The trim removed 5 bases at V and 5 bases at J, leaving 11 bases unmatched. CDR3 loop: CASSSPGQGVGDQPQHF. CDR3 nucleotides: TGTGCCAGTAGTTCGCCGGGACAGGGGGTCGGAGATCAGCCCCAGCATTTT.